The 16 T cell receptor beta chains listed next were all sequenced from one sample in a study of preoperative IRX-2 immunotherapy in early breast cancer. Repertoires were generated with immunoSEQ multiplex PCR, while TCRdb's copy carries only in-frame clones and drops some. The sample holds roughly 57,000 clones, around 94% seen once. Specified treatment: preoperative locoregional IRX-2 cytokine immunotherapy. This specimen was collected from a patient treated with IRX-2 immunotherapy. The origin of the receptors is a human donor with breast cancer.

About this clone: The identical CDR3 is also encoded by other nucleotide sequences in the sample. The chain has TRBV27 and TRBJ1-1; D call uncertain. V was pared by 0 bases and J by 0 bases, with 2 bases between. The V gene's germline CDR1 is MNHEY and CDR2 SMNVEV (reference sequence). The CDR3 runs 13 residues. CDR3 nucleotides: TGTGCCAGCAGTTTATCAGTGAACACTGAAGCTTTCTTT. Its translation is CASSLSVNTEAFF.

The chain couples TRBV25-1 to TRBJ1-1, with no clear D. The CDR3 is 11 residues long. V was trimmed by 6 bases and J by 4 bases, leaving 6 bases between them. The germline V gene encodes CDR1 MGHDK and CDR2 SYGVNS. In DNA form, the CDR3 reads TGTGCCAGCAGAGGGATCACTGAAGCTTTCTTT. Its translation: CASRGITEAFF. Full variable domain (rest looked up from reference TRBV25-1 and TRBJ1-1): EADIYQTPRYLVIGTGKKITLECSQTMGHDKMYWYQQDPGMELHLIHYSYGVNSTEKGDLSSESTVSRIRTEHFPLTLESARPSHTSQYLCASRGITEAFFGQGTRLTVV.

The gene calls are TRBV27 and TRBJ2-7; D is possibly TRBD1 (5 bases). Germline CDR1 and CDR2: MNHEY and SMNVEV (reference sequence). This CDR3 is 14 amino acids long. V gave up 2 bases and J gave up 7 bases, with 15 bases separating them. CDR3 in amino acids: CASSLGAGLGEQYF. CDR3 bases: TGTGCCAGCAGTTTAGGGGCAGGGCTTGGTGAGCAGTACTTC.

This chain links TRBV9 with TRBJ2-7; D unresolved. Trimming shortened V by 0 bases and J by 0 bases, and 7 bases separated the two germline ends. The V gene's germline CDR1 is SGDLS and CDR2 YYNGEE. The CDR3 contains 14 residues. The chain's CDR3 is CASSVALFSYEQYF. In nucleotides, the CDR3 is TGTGCCAGCAGCGTAGCCCTTTTCTCCTACGAGCAGTACTTC.

The chain carries TRBV7-7 and TRBJ2-2; either TRBD1 or TRBD2 may fit D (5 bases each). The germline gives CDR1 SSHAT, CDR2 FNYEAQ (reference sequence). The CDR3 length is 16 residues. V lost 2 bases and J lost 4, with 14 bases in between. The CDR3 sequence: CASSLIGDVRTGELFF. The CDR3 DNA is TGTGCCAGCAGCTTAATCGGGGACGTACGCACCGGGGAGCTGTTTTTT. Full variable domain (outside the CDR3, taken from reference TRBV7-7 and TRBJ2-2): GAGVSQSPRYKVTKRGQDVTLRCDPISSHATLYWYQQALGQGPEFLTYFNYEAQPDKSGLPSDRFSAERPEGSISTLTIQRTEQRDSAMYRCASSLIGDVRTGELFFGEGSRLTVL.

The chain recombines TRBV5-1 with TRBJ2-3; D unresolved. Trimming removed 0 bases from V and 3 bases from J, with 8 bases in between. The germline V gene has CDR1 SGHRS and CDR2 YFSETQ. The CDR3 sequence is 14 residues long. The DNA for the CDR3 is TGCGCCAGCAGCTTGGACGGGTTTACAGATACGCAGTATTTT. It codes for CASSLDGFTDTQYF.

The chain joins TRBV4-1 to TRBJ2-4; the D gene could be TRBD1 or TRBD2 (5 bases each). This CDR3 is 18 amino acids long. Looked up from germline, CDR1 is MGHRA and CDR2 is YSYEKL. V lost 3 bases to trimming and J lost 0 bases, with 18 bases between them. This CDR3 reads CASSQGRVAGPAKNIQYF. CDR3 bases: TGCGCCAGCAGCCAGGGGAGAGTGGCAGGGCCAGCCAAAAACATTCAGTACTTC.

The CDR3 nucleotides read TGTGCCAGCAGCCCCCGGAACGTTCCGGTAGGAACAACTAATGAAAAACTGTTTTTT. Amino acid sequence: CASSPRNVPVGTTNEKLFF. The rearrangement uses TRBV7-9 and TRBJ1-4, with no clear D. In germline, CDR1 is SEHNR, CDR2 FQNEAQ (reference sequence). This CDR3 is built from 19 residues. The V and J ends lost 5 bases and 0 bases respectively, with 22 bases between them.

CDR3 bases: TGTGCCAGCAGGGGAGGGAGAACTGAAGCTTTCTTT. Its translation: CASRGGRTEAFF. This chain connects TRBV6-1 to TRBJ1-1; no firm D call. This CDR3 is built from 12 residues. Trimming removed 6 bases from V and 5 bases from J, with 10 bases in between. Germline loops: CDR1 MNHNS, CDR2 SASEGT.

This sequence joins TRBV28 and TRBJ2-3, with TRBD1 matching over 11 bases. The trim removed 5 bases at V and 4 bases at J, leaving 11 bases unmatched. Germline CDR1 and CDR2: MDHEN and SYDVKM. This CDR3 region has 17 residues. This CDR3 reads CASSPGGTGGLADTQYF. For the CDR3, the DNA is TGTGCCAGCAGTCCCGGGGGGACAGGGGGTTTGGCAGATACGCAGTATTTT.

The chain uses TRBV6-4 and TRBJ2-2, with TRBD2 identical over 8 bases. CDR3 length: 15 amino acids. CDR1 is MRHNA and CDR2 is SNTAGT in the germline V gene. V shed 2 bases, J shed 4 bases, and the junction held 3 bases outside the gene matches. CDR3 bases: TGTGCCAGCAGTGACCCCGGGAGGGGCACCGGGGAGCTGTTTTTT. Translated: CASSDPGRGTGELFF.

The table lists this clone with a count of one. The CDR3 sequence: CASSLYLQGTKNIQYF. CDR3 nucleotides: TGTGCCAGCAGCTTATATCTTCAGGGAACCAAAAACATTCAGTACTTC. V is TRBV7-2 and J is TRBJ2-4; D possibly corresponds to TRBD1 (5 bases). The CDR3 is 16 amino acids. Germline-derived CDR1 and CDR2 are SGHTA and FQGNSA. With 2 bases removed from V and 2 bases from J, the gap between germline ends came to 13 bases.

The chain recombines TRBV7-9 with TRBJ2-1; 8 bases agree with TRBD1. Germline-derived CDR1 and CDR2 are SEHNR and FQNEAQ (reference sequence). Germline trimming cut 5 bases from V and 0 bases from J; bases unmatched to any gene: 3. The CDR3 totals 15 residues. The CDR3 loop is CASSPDRASYNEQFF. Here the CDR3 DNA reads TGTGCCAGCAGCCCGGACAGGGCCTCCTACAATGAGCAGTTCTTC.

The chain is built from TRBV6-5 and TRBJ1-5, with D hard to call. Trimming removed 5 bases at V and 8 bases at J, with 13 bases between. Germline assignment: CDR1 MNHEY and CDR2 SVGAGI. This CDR3 is 13 amino acids long. The CDR3 sequence: CASSPQALEPQHF. The CDR3 DNA reads TGTGCCAGCAGTCCCCAAGCCTTAGAGCCCCAGCATTTT.

This sequence joins TRBV5-1 and TRBJ1-2, with a tentative D call TRBD1 (5 bases). Trimming pared 0 bases from V and 4 bases from J, leaving 10 bases between. Per the germline V gene, CDR1 is SGHRS and CDR2 is YFSETQ. CDR3 length equals 14 residues. CDR3 region: CASSLDQGVYGYTF. The CDR3, as DNA: TGCGCCAGCAGCTTGGATCAGGGAGTCTATGGCTACACCTTC.

The chain uses TRBV7-2 and TRBJ1-2; D possibly corresponds to TRBD1 (6 bases). V was cut by 5 bases and J by 2 bases, with 9 bases left in between. Germline CDR1 reads SGHTA; CDR2 reads FQGNSA. CDR3 size: 13 residues. The CDR3 DNA follows: TGTGCCAGCAGCCTCGGACAGAACTATGGCTACACCTTC. Amino acid sequence: CASSLGQNYGYTF.